This record looks at one TCR beta chain sequence and its context. The antigen remains unidentified. Sequencing used immunoSEQ multiplex PCR; TCRdb keeps in-frame clones, though not all of them. The sample comprises about 1.1 million clones, about 80% of which are singletons, and 0.89% rests with the top ten. The length of the CDR3 is 16 residues. V shed 5 bases and J 0 bases; nucleotides not matched to a gene: 7. The germline V gene encodes CDR1 SEHNR and CDR2 FQNEAQ (reference sequence). This specimen belongs to a study of shared clonotypes between healthy human individuals. Study-level points and caveats: When compared with the clonotypes that were shared by all four sorted-subset donors, the non-shared clonotypes turned out to have lower generation probabilities.

This sequence joins TRBV7-9 and TRBJ1-3, with TRBD1 identical over 7 bases. Sequenced input: memory CD4+ T cells from PBMCs. Subset defined: CD45RA-negative fraction. The receptor was derived from a young man in good health. Some clones in this sample may be carry-over from other donors' samples. CDR3 amino acids: CASSPPGQSSGNTIYF. Here the CDR3 DNA reads TGTGCCAGCAGCCCACCGGGACAGAGCTCTGGAAACACCATATATTTT.